Below are 31 T cell receptor beta chains sequenced from a single sample in a study of vaccination and CD4 T cells after COVID-19 (dated 2022 in TCRdb). The treatment or condition label on this specimen signifies: roughly 11-day PBMC culture with coronavirus spike peptide pools or control peptides (ViraFEST assay). The library relied on PCR. For sequencing, an Illumina iSeq 100 was employed. TCR sequencing of DNA from cultured CD4+ T cells used the Oncomine TCR Beta short-read assay at the Johns Hopkins FTIC core. The public reads were run again by TCRdb, first through fastp at Q25 and then through MiXCR, and only productive beta chains were kept. Rows matching on CDR3 protein sequence are summarized as one entry with the most common DNA and genes. Present in this sample are 10,000 to 13,000 distinct CDR3 sequences, around 50% of which were seen just once. The ten biggest clones cover over 7.5% of the sample.

Which antigens these TCRs recognize remains unknown. Sequencing input: CD4+ T cells from blood, cultured in vitro. Every receptor here comes from a human donor who had recovered from COVID-19.

This chain connects TRBV6-5 to TRBJ2-7; 7 bases line up with TRBD2. The ends lost 0 bases at V and 2 bases at J; junction bases unmatched: 13. The CDR3 has 18 amino acids. Germline CDR1 and CDR2: MNHEY and SVGAGI. The chain's CDR3 is CASSYSLAVARETYEQYF. As DNA, the CDR3 is TGTGCCAGCAGTTACTCGCTGGCGGTTGCGCGGGAGACCTACGAGCAGTACTTC.

This clonotype was detected only a few times. V is TRBV29-1 and J is TRBJ2-1; no clear D. The CDR3 is 14 amino acids. Germline CDR1 is SQVTM and CDR2 is ANQGSEA. With 4 bases removed from V and 6 bases from J, the gap between germline ends came to 16 bases. CDR3 region: CSVVPSSTGNEQFF. The CDR3 DNA sequence: TGCAGCGTTGTACCTAGTTCAACGGGCAATGAGCAGTTCTTC.

The chain carries TRBV30 and TRBJ1-1; D is unresolved. Germline V gives CDR1 GTSNPN, CDR2 SVGIG (reference sequence). V lost 0 bases, J lost 3 bases, and 11 bases lay in between. This CDR3 is 14 amino acids long. The CDR3 DNA is TGTGCCTGGAGTGTCACAACTGACGACACTGAAGCTTTCTTT. It codes for CAWSVTTDDTEAFF.

The rearrangement joins TRBV6-5 to TRBJ2-7; D is uncertain. This CDR3 comprises 13 residues. From germline, CDR1 is MNHEY and CDR2 SVGAGI. The V and J ends lost 1 base and 3 bases respectively, with 7 bases between them. CDR3 bases: TGTGCCAGCAGTTACTTACTCAGCTACGAGCAGTACTTC. As protein: CASSYLLSYEQYF.

The chain links TRBV20-1 to TRBJ2-7; D gene uncertain. The CDR3 has 13 residues. CDR1 and CDR2 from the germline V gene are DFQATT and SNEGSKA (reference sequence). Trimming removed 1 base from V and 4 bases from J, with 11 bases in between. In nucleotides, the CDR3 is TGCAGTGCTAGAGTAATGACGGATTACGAGCAGTACTTC. It specifies CSARVMTDYEQYF.

The chain recombines TRBV7-3 with TRBJ2-2, with 13 bases matching TRBD2. The CDR3 sequence is 16 residues long. Germline V lookup: CDR1 SGHTA, CDR2 FQGTGA. J was trimmed by 5 bases and V by 5 bases; bases with no gene match: 5. The CDR3 coding sequence is TGTGCCAGCAGCCGTCTGACTAGCGGGAGGACCGGGGAGCTGTTTTTT. Translation gives CASSRLTSGRTGELFF.

V and J are TRBV20-1 and TRBJ1-4; perhaps TRBD1 as D (6 bases). The germline gives CDR1 DFQATT, CDR2 SNEGSKA (reference sequence). This CDR3 spans 13 amino acids. The CDR3: CSFQGPANEKLFF. The DNA for the CDR3 is TGCAGCTTCCAGGGGCCGGCTAATGAAAAACTGTTTTTT.

The chain joins TRBV3-1 to TRBJ1-2; D call uncertain. The CDR3 has 13 amino acids. The germline V gene has CDR1 LGHDT and CDR2 YNNKEL (reference sequence). Between the trimmed V and J ends, which lost 1 base and 8 bases, there was a span of 11 bases. CDR3 bases: TGTGCCAGCAGCCAAGCACAAGATTCCGGCTACACCTTC. Protein product: CASSQAQDSGYTF. Variable domain in full (rest from reference TRBV3-1 and TRBJ1-2): DTAVSQTPKYLVTQMGNDKSIKCEQNLGHDTMYWYKQDSKKFLKIMFSYNNKELIINETVPNRFSPKSPDKAHLNLHINSLELGDSAVYFCASSQAQDSGYTFGSGTRLTVV.

CDR3 region: CASSLDEGLETQYF. CDR3 nucleotides: TGCGCCAGCAGCTTGGATGAGGGGCTGGAGACCCAGTACTTC. The chain combines TRBV5-1 with TRBJ2-5; D may correspond to TRBD1 or TRBD2 (5 bases each). V shed 0 bases and J shed 5 bases, with 11 bases lying between them. Germline CDR1 is SGHRS and CDR2 is YFSETQ. This CDR3 has 14 residues.

The chain employs TRBV18 and TRBJ1-1; TRBD1 agrees at 9 bases. This CDR3 has 15 amino acids. J lost 0 bases, V lost 2 bases, and 1 base had no gene match. Germline CDR1 reads KGHSH; CDR2 reads LQKENI. The CDR3 here is CASSPGQGLNTEAFF. Here the CDR3 DNA reads TGTGCCAGCTCACCAGGACAGGGGCTGAACACTGAAGCTTTCTTT. Using reference TRBV18 and TRBJ1-1 for the parts outside the CDR3, the full variable domain is NAGVMQNPRHLVRRRGQEARLRCSPMKGHSHVYWYRQLPEEGLKFMVYLQKENIIDESGMPKERFSAEFPKEGPSILRIQQVVRGDSAAYFCASSPGQGLNTEAFFGQGTRLTVV.

The chain employs TRBV7-2 and TRBJ2-5; no firm D call. The CDR3 is 12 amino acids. The V and J ends lost 4 bases and 3 bases respectively, with 6 bases between them. Germline V CDR1 and CDR2: SGHTA, FQGNSA. The CDR3 here is CASSSGEETQYF. CDR3 nucleotides: TGTGCCAGCAGCTCAGGTGAAGAGACCCAGTACTTC.

This clonotype was counted between two and nine times. V gene TRBV20-1 combines with J gene TRBJ1-6; D gene uncertain. The CDR3 is 15 residues long. V gave up 0 bases and J gave up 5 bases, with 11 bases separating them. In germline, CDR1 is DFQATT, CDR2 SNEGSKA (reference sequence). The CDR3 sequence is CSARDGGPNNSPLHF. The CDR3 coding sequence is TGCAGTGCTAGAGATGGCGGGCCTAATAATTCACCCCTCCACTTT.

The CDR3 bases are TGCAGTGCTACTAAGGGGTGGCAGGGACAGGGGGCGGCAGATACGCAGTATTTT. It encodes CSATKGWQGQGAADTQYF. J is TRBJ2-3 and V is TRBV20-1; 12 positions match TRBD1. This CDR3 contains 18 residues. Germline V gene sequence: CDR1 DFQATT, CDR2 SNEGSKA (reference sequence). The trim removed 4 bases at V and 4 bases at J, leaving 15 bases unmatched.

This clonotype was counted a few times. CDR3: CAISGQGRNEQFF. The CDR3 DNA follows: TGTGCCATCTCGGGACAGGGTAGAAATGAGCAGTTCTTC. The genes are TRBV10-3 and TRBJ2-1; 9 bases are a match to TRBD1. V lost 8 bases, J lost 7 bases, and 6 bases stayed unmatched. The CDR3 extends over 13 amino acids. CDR1 is ENHRY and CDR2 is SYGVKD in the germline V gene.

The chain recombines TRBV20-1 with TRBJ1-2; TRBD1 agrees at 7 bases. V shed 4 bases and J 5 bases; nucleotides not matched to a gene: 13. CDR1 and CDR2 from the germline V gene are DFQATT and SNEGSKA (reference sequence). The CDR3 length is 15 residues. CDR3 loop: CSANSMTGKTYGYTF. The CDR3, as DNA: TGCAGTGCTAATAGTATGACAGGGAAGACTTATGGCTACACCTTC.

This clonotype has more than one count but fewer than ten. This chain connects TRBV15 to TRBJ1-6, with D possibly TRBD1 on 6 matching bases. Trimming left V 0 bases short and J 9 bases short, with 18 bases between. The length of the CDR3 is 17 residues. Germline values: CDR1 LNHNV, CDR2 YYDKDF (reference sequence). CDR3 in amino acids: CATSREHGAGAGSPLHF. The CDR3 DNA reads TGTGCCACCAGCAGAGAACACGGGGCAGGGGCGGGTTCACCCCTCCACTTT.

This chain joins TRBV20-1 and TRBJ1-6, with D unresolved. V lost 5 bases and J 0 bases, leaving 11 bases between the germline ends. From germline, CDR1 is DFQATT and CDR2 SNEGSKA (reference sequence). This CDR3 region has 15 residues. CDR3 DNA sequence: TGCAGTGCTGGCATGGAGAGCTCCTATAATTCACCCCTCCACTTT. Translation gives CSAGMESSYNSPLHF.

The chain is built from TRBV20-1 and TRBJ2-3, with a tentative D call TRBD1 (5 bases). Per the germline V gene, CDR1 is DFQATT and CDR2 is SNEGSKA (reference sequence). This CDR3 is 16 amino acids long. The V end lost 2 bases, the J end lost 3 bases, and 18 bases lay between the germline ends. The CDR3 protein is CSARQGSLYRTDTQYF. The DNA of the CDR3 is TGCAGTGCTAGACAGGGTTCGCTTTACAGGACAGATACGCAGTATTTT.

This clonotype was seen a handful of times. The chain uses TRBV18 and TRBJ1-1, with TRBD1 matching 10 bases. Germline-derived CDR1 and CDR2 are KGHSH and LQKENI. CDR3 size: 14 residues. V lost 8 bases and J lost 1; bases outside the gene matches: 4. CDR3 region: CASTGTGANTEAFF. CDR3 bases: TGTGCCAGCACCGGGACAGGGGCGAACACTGAAGCTTTCTTT.

This clonotype was seen once. The genes are TRBV6-2 or TRBV6-3 and TRBJ2-7, with a weak D call TRBD2 (5 bases). V dropped 6 bases and J dropped 5 bases, with 8 bases sitting between them. The CDR3 has 11 residues. Germline assignment: CDR1 MNHEY and CDR2 SVGEGT. CDR3 in amino acids: CASSRGHEQYF. CDR3 nucleotides: TGTGCCAGCAGCCGGGGTCACGAGCAGTACTTC.

The chain couples TRBV20-1 to TRBJ2-3, with D unresolved. V shed 4 bases and J shed 4 bases, with 18 bases lying between them. The CDR3 loop spans 15 amino acids. Germline V gene sequence: CDR1 DFQATT, CDR2 SNEGSKA (reference sequence). The CDR3 coding sequence is TGCAGTGCTATTAATTCCGGAGATGAGGCAGATACGCAGTATTTT. Its protein is CSAINSGDEADTQYF.

The chain employs TRBV15 and TRBJ1-2; 11 nucleotides line up with TRBD1. The germline CDR1 and CDR2 sequences are LNHNV and YYDKDF (reference sequence). This CDR3 is 15 amino acids long. V lost 1 base and J lost 14; bases outside the gene matches: 12. This CDR3 reads CATSRALRDRGEWTF. The CDR3, as DNA: TGTGCCACCAGCAGAGCCCTGAGGGACAGGGGGGAGTGGACCTTC.

The J gene is TRBJ2-7, the V gene TRBV21-1; the DNA was not used to check the table's D call, TRBD2. TRBV21-1 is a recognized pseudogene. There are 14 residues in the CDR3. As DNA, the CDR3 is TGTGCCAGCAGCAAAGGCACTAGCCGGTACGAGCAGTACTTC. Translating gives CASSKGTSRYEQYF.

The chain combines TRBV2 with TRBJ2-5; D unclear. Germline values: CDR1 SNHLY, CDR2 FYNNEI. Between the trimmed V and J ends, which lost 1 base and 7 bases, there was a span of 10 bases. This CDR3 contains 13 residues. The CDR3 region is CASSEERKGTQYF. The DNA for the CDR3 is TGTGCCAGCAGTGAAGAAAGAAAAGGGACCCAGTACTTC.

The DNA for the CDR3 is TGTGCCACCAGTGTTCCGGGGGGATACGAGCAGTACTTC. This gives the protein CATSVPGGYEQYF. The chain couples TRBV24-1 to TRBJ2-7, with 7 bases aligning to TRBD2. Trimming cost V 5 bases and J 4 bases; bases outside gene matches: 4. Per germline, CDR1 KGHDR and CDR2 SFDVKD. The CDR3 runs 13 residues.

This clonotype has only a few counts. The chain is built from TRBV10-3 and TRBJ2-5; D is unclear. Per germline, CDR1 ENHRY and CDR2 SYGVKD. This CDR3 is 13 amino acids long. V lost 4 bases and J 1 base, leaving 7 bases between the germline ends. For the CDR3, the DNA is TGTGCCATCAGTGGGCACGGCCAAGAGACCCAGTACTTC. Translation: CAISGHGQETQYF.

The rearrangement joins TRBV20-1 to TRBJ2-1; the match to TRBD2 covers 9 bases. V was pared by 4 bases and J by 4 bases, with 8 bases of the junction left unmatched. Germline CDR1 reads DFQATT; CDR2 reads SNEGSKA (reference sequence). CDR3 length: 15 residues. The CDR3 bases are TGCAGTGCTATACCACTAGCGGGCTCTTACAATGAGCAGTTCTTC. Protein product: CSAIPLAGSYNEQFF.

J is TRBJ1-1 and V is TRBV20-1; unclear D gene. V was clipped by 1 base and J by 5 bases, with 11 bases between them. Per germline, CDR1 DFQATT and CDR2 SNEGSKA (reference sequence). There are 13 residues in the CDR3. The chain's CDR3 is CSARGMRETEAFF. The CDR3 nucleotides read TGCAGTGCTAGAGGGATGAGGGAAACTGAAGCTTTCTTT.

A few counts support this clonotype. The chain combines TRBV2 with TRBJ1-1; TRBD1 might be the D (5 bases). The CDR3 is 14 amino acids. CDR1 is SNHLY, CDR2 FYNNEI, per germline. With 6 bases removed from V and 0 bases from J, the gap between germline ends came to 11 bases. Here the CDR3 DNA reads TGTGCCAGCAGAGAACAGGAGATGAACACTGAAGCTTTCTTT. Encoded protein: CASREQEMNTEAFF.

On this clonotype itself: A much larger clone lies one base from this, so it may be a read error. V usage is TRBV15 and J usage is TRBJ2-3; D may be TRBD2 (6 bases). Germline CDR1 reads LNHNV; CDR2 reads YYDKDF (reference sequence). This CDR3 is built from 14 residues. The CDR3 bases are TGTGCCCCCAGCCCTCGACTAGTTCTTGATACGCAGTATTTT. It codes for CAPSPRLVLDTQYF.

The sample holds a few counts of this clonotype. V is TRBV7-9 and J is TRBJ2-5; no firm D call. Germline CDR1 and CDR2: SEHNR and FQNEAQ (reference sequence). The CDR3 totals 11 residues. The ends were cut back, 5 bases at V and 2 bases at J, with 3 bases in the middle. CDR3 DNA sequence: TGTGCCAGCAGCCCTCAAGAGACCCAGTACTTC. Translation gives CASSPQETQYF.